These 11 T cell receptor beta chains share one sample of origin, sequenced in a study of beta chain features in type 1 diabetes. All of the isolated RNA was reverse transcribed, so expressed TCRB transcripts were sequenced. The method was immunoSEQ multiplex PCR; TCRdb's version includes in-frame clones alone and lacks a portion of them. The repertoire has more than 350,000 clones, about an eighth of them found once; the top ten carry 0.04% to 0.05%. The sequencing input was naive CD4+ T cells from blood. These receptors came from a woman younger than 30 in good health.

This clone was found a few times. The CDR3 bases are TGTGCCTGGAGTGGGGGGACAGGGAATGAAAAACTGTTTTTT. Translation gives CAWSGGTGNEKLFF. The rearrangement joins TRBV30 to TRBJ1-4; 9 nucleotides agree with TRBD1. Germline CDR1 GTSNPN, CDR2 SVGIG (reference sequence). With 1 base clipped from V and 5 bases from J, the junction kept 2 bases outside the gene matches. The CDR3 contains 14 residues.

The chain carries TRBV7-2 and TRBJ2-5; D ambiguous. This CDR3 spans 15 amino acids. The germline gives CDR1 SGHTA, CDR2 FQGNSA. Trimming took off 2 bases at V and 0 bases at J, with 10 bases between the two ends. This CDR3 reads CASSLSLVDQETQYF. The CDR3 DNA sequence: TGTGCCAGCAGCTTATCATTGGTGGACCAAGAGACCCAGTACTTC.

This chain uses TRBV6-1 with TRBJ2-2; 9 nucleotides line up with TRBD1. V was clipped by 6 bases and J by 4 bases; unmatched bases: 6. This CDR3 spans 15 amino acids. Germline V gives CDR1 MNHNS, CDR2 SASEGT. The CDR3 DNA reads TGTGCCAGCAGAAAACAGGGGGCGAGCACCGGGGAGCTGTTTTTT. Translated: CASRKQGASTGELFF.

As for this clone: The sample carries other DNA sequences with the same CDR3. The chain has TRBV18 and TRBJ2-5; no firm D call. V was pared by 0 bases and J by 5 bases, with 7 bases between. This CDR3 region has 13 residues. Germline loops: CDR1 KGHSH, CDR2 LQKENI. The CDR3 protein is CASSPPTLETQYF. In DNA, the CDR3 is TGTGCCAGCTCACCACCGACCCTGGAGACCCAGTACTTC.

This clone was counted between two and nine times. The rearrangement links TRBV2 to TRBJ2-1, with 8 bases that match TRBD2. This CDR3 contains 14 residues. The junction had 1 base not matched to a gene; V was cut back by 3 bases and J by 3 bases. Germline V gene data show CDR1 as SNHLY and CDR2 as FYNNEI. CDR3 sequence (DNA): TGTGCCAGCAGTGACGGGAGGGGCTACAATGAGCAGTTCTTC. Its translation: CASSDGRGYNEQFF.

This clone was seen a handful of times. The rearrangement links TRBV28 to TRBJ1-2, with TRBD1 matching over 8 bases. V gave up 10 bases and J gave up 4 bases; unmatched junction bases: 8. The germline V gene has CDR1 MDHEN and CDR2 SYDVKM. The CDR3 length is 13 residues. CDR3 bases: TGTGCCACCATGGAGCAGGGGGCCTATGGCTACACCTTC. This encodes CATMEQGAYGYTF.

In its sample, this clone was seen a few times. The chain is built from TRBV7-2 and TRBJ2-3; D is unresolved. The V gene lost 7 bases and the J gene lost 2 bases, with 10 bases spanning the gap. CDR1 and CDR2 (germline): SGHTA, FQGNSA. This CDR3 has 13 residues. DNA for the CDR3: TGTGCCAGCATCAGACTTTCCACAGATACGCAGTATTTT. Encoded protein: CASIRLSTDTQYF.

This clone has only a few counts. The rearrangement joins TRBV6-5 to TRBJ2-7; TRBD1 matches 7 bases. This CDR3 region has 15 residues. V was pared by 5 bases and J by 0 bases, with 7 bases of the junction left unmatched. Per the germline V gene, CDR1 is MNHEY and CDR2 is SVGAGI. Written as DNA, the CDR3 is TGTGCCAGCAGTCCACTTGGACAGGCCTCCTACGAGCAGTACTTC. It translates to CASSPLGQASYEQYF.

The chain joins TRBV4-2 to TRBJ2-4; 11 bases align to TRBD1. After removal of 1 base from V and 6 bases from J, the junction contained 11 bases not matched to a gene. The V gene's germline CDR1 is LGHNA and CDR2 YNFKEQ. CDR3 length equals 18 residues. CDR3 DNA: TGTGCCAGCAGCCAAGTGTCTGGACAGGGGGCGGCCGTAAACATTCAGTACTTC. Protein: CASSQVSGQGAAVNIQYF.

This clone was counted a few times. The CDR3 protein is CASSFEGSGGTDTQYF. The CDR3 nucleotides read TGTGCCAGCAGCTTCGAGGGGTCTGGGGGCACAGATACGCAGTATTTT. This chain joins TRBV5-4 and TRBJ2-3; perhaps D is TRBD1 or TRBD2 (5 bases each). The V and J ends lost 2 bases and 1 base respectively, with 14 bases between them. Germline values: CDR1 SGHNT, CDR2 YYREEE (reference sequence). This CDR3 is built from 16 residues.

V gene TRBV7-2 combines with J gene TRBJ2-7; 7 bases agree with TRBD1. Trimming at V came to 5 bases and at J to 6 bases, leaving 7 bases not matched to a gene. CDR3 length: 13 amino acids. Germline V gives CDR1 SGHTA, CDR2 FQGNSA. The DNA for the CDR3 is TGTGCCAGCAGCCTATCGACAGGGACCGAGCAGTACGTC. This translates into CASSLSTGTEQYV.